This T cell receptor (beta chain) was retrieved from a study of T cell responses to AZD1222 COVID-19 vaccine. About this clone: Antigen unknown.

Method: immunoSEQ multiplex PCR; TCRdb's copy keeps in-frame clones and lacks some. Of around 150,000 clones listed, about 90% are singletons. Germline V gene sequence: CDR1 LGHDT, CDR2 YNNKEL (reference sequence). V lost 2 bases and J lost 7, with 9 bases in between. CDR3 length: 14 amino acids. Study-wide findings and caveats: Elevations in Spike-specific TCR breadth and depth followed administration of two AZD1222 doses.

The material was peripheral blood, obtained 28 days after the second AZD1222 dose. This chain links TRBV3-1 (or the pseudogene TRBV3-2) with TRBJ1-6; D is perhaps TRBD1 (5 bases). The sequence was obtained from an adult who received the AZD1222 COVID-19 vaccine. The CDR3 coding sequence is TGTGCCAGCAGCCAAACAGGTTTGAATTCACCCCTCCACTTT. Its protein product is CASSQTGLNSPLHF.